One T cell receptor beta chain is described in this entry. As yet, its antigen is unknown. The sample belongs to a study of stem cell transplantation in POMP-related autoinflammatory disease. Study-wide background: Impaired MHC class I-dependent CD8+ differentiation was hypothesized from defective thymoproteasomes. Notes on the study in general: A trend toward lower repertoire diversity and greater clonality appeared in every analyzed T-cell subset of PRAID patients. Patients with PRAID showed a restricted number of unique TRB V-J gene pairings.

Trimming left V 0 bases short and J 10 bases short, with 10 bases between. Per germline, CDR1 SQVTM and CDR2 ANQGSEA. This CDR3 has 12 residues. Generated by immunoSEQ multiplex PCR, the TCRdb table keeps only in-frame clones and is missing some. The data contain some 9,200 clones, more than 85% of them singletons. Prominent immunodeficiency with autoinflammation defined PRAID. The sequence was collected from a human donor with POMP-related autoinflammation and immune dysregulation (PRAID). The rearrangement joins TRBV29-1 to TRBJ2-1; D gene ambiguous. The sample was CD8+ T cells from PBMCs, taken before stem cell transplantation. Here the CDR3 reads CSVEDRDREQFF. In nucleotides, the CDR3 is TGCAGCGTTGAAGATCGAGACCGGGAGCAGTTCTTC.